The 22 T cell receptor beta chains listed next were all sequenced from one sample in a study of shared clonotypes between healthy human individuals. Measured with immunoSEQ multiplex PCR; TCRdb has only the in-frame clones, and not every one. The sample has 2 million to 2.5 million clones, approximately 93% seen once. Input material: naive CD4+ T cells from PBMCs. The subset: CD45RA+ positively selected. The receptors stem from a man between 18 and 35 years old in good health. Some clones in this sample may be carry-over from other donors' samples.

The chain uses TRBV7-2 and TRBJ2-5, with a tentative D call TRBD2 (5 bases). The CDR3 length is 14 residues. V lost 3 bases and J 1 base, leaving 9 bases between the germline ends. Germline assignment: CDR1 SGHTA and CDR2 FQGNSA. CDR3 loop: CASSLMAGQETQYF. The CDR3 coding sequence is TGTGCCAGCAGCTTGATGGCGGGCCAAGAGACCCAGTACTTC.

This chain connects TRBV13 to TRBJ1-1, with TRBD1 matching 9 bases. The CDR3 consists of 20 residues. Trimming cost V 5 bases and J 1 base; bases outside gene matches: 20. CDR1 is PRHDT, CDR2 FYEKMQ, per germline (reference sequence). The DNA of the CDR3 is TGTGCCAGCAGCCTATGGAGTCCCGGGACAGGGTTTAGTGGGAACACTGAAGCTTTCTTT. It codes for CASSLWSPGTGFSGNTEAFF.

The rearrangement links TRBV28 to TRBJ2-1; D might be TRBD2 (6 bases). CDR1 is MDHEN and CDR2 is SYDVKM in the germline V gene. This CDR3 is built from 14 residues. The ends were cut back, 6 bases at V and 5 bases at J, with 14 bases in the middle. In DNA, the CDR3 is TGTGCCAGCAGCCCGGTCCGGACTAACAATGAGCAGTTCTTC. Its translation is CASSPVRTNNEQFF.

This chain uses TRBV28 with TRBJ2-5; TRBD2 might be the D (5 bases). Germline lookup yields CDR1 MDHEN and CDR2 SYDVKM. Trimming took off 5 bases at V and 5 bases at J, with 15 bases between the two ends. CDR3 length: 14 residues. CDR3 nucleotide sequence: TGTGCCAGCAGTACGCCGAAGGGAGTTGAGACCCAGTACTTC. Translating gives CASSTPKGVETQYF.

This chain links TRBV6-5 with TRBJ2-7, with D unclear. This CDR3 region has 12 residues. Per the germline V gene, CDR1 is MNHEY and CDR2 is SVGAGI. The germline V and J ends were trimmed by 7 bases and 3 bases, with 10 bases remaining between them. The CDR3 DNA reads TGTGCCAGCACCTCCTGGGACTACGAGCAGTACTTC. The encoded protein is CASTSWDYEQYF.

This clone was found a few times. This chain joins TRBV7-9 and TRBJ1-1; D perhaps matches TRBD1 (6 bases). Trimming took off 5 bases at V and 8 bases at J, with 18 bases between the two ends. Germline V gene lookup returns CDR1 SEHNR and CDR2 FQNEAQ (reference sequence). This CDR3 spans 14 amino acids. In DNA, the CDR3 is TGTGCCAGCAGCATACACATCGGACAGTTAGAAGCTTTCTTT. It translates to CASSIHIGQLEAFF.

CDR3 sequence (DNA): TGCGCCAGCGGGGACGGGAGAGGACTAGCGGACGCGGAGACCCAGTACTTC. Translated: CASGDGRGLADAETQYF. The chain carries TRBV5-1 and TRBJ2-5, with 10 nucleotides matching TRBD2. V was clipped by 7 bases and J by 5 bases; unmatched bases: 17. The CDR3 has 17 residues. CDR1 SGHRS and CDR2 YFSETQ come from the germline V gene.

This rearrangement joins TRBV19 to TRBJ1-2, with 7 bases fitting TRBD1. V dropped 5 bases and J dropped 11; count of bases not matched to a gene: 14. CDR1 is LNHDA and CDR2 is SQIVND in the germline V gene (reference sequence). The CDR3 length is 14 residues. The CDR3 region is CASSVPGTAPTYTF. The CDR3 DNA follows: TGTGCCAGTAGTGTTCCCGGGACAGCCCCAACTTACACCTTC. Based on the CDR3 plus reference TRBV19 and TRBJ1-2, the full variable domain is DGGITQSPKYLFRKEGQNVTLSCEQNLNHDAMYWYRQDPGQGLRLIYYSQIVNDFQKGDIAEGYSVSREKKESFPLTVTSAQKNPTAFYLCASSVPGTAPTYTFGSGTRLTVV.

The V gene is TRBV9, the J gene TRBJ1-1; D gene unclear. The germline V and J ends were trimmed by 8 bases and 1 base, with 21 bases remaining between them. CDR1 and CDR2 (germline): SGDLS, YYNGEE. There are 16 residues in the CDR3. This CDR3 is CASAGGAEQPNTEAFF. The CDR3 bases are TGTGCCAGTGCGGGTGGAGCCGAGCAGCCGAACACTGAAGCTTTCTTT.

V and J are TRBV29-1 and TRBJ2-7; 9 bases are a match to TRBD1. V trimming: 3 bases; J trimming: 3 bases; junction bases outside the gene matches: 3. The CDR3 totals 13 residues. Germline lookup yields CDR1 SQVTM and CDR2 ANQGSEA. CDR3 amino acids: CSVDPGQGYEQYF. The CDR3 DNA reads as TGCAGCGTTGATCCGGGACAGGGCTACGAGCAGTACTTC.

The V gene is TRBV5-6, the J gene TRBJ1-1; tentative D call: TRBD1 (6 bases). The germline CDR1 and CDR2 sequences are SGHDT and YYEEEE. V lost 0 bases, J lost 1 base, and 7 bases lay in between. This CDR3 comprises 14 residues. The CDR3: CASSLARGNTEAFF. As DNA, the CDR3 is TGTGCCAGCAGCTTGGCCAGGGGGAACACTGAAGCTTTCTTT.

The chain has TRBV6-4 and TRBJ2-3; 16 nucleotides agree with TRBD2. Germline-derived CDR1 and CDR2 are MRHNA and SNTAGT. V trimming: 6 bases; J trimming: 2 bases; junction bases outside the gene matches: 11. This CDR3 comprises 19 residues. The DNA of the CDR3 is TGTGCCAGCAGAACGGCCGGGACTAGCGGGAGGGATTACACAGATACGCAGTATTTT. Amino acid sequence: CASRTAGTSGRDYTDTQYF.

This rearrangement joins TRBV6-1 to TRBJ2-7, with 8 bases matching TRBD1. Germline V CDR1 and CDR2: MNHNS, SASEGT. V shed 7 bases and J 0 bases; nucleotides not matched to a gene: 5. The CDR3 loop spans 14 amino acids. Here the CDR3 DNA reads TGTGCCAGCAAGGGACAGGCTAGCTCCTACGAGCAGTACTTC. The encoded protein is CASKGQASSYEQYF.

The CDR3 coding sequence is TGTGCCAGCAGAGCCCGCTATAGGGCCTACGAGCAGTACTTC. Translating it yields CASRARYRAYEQYF. This chain connects TRBV28 to TRBJ2-7; D not certain. The CDR3 contains 14 residues. The V end was cut by 6 bases, the J end by 2 bases, with 14 bases between. Germline V gene lookup returns CDR1 MDHEN and CDR2 SYDVKM. The full variable domain, completed using reference TRBV28 and TRBJ2-7, is DVKVTQSSRYLVKRTGEKVFLECVQDMDHENMFWYRQDPGLGLRLIYFSYDVKMKEKGDIPEGYSVSREKKERFSLILESASTNQTSMYLCASRARYRAYEQYFGPGTRLTVT.

This clone has a single count. The rearrangement uses TRBV28 and TRBJ2-4; the D gene is possibly TRBD2 (5 bases). V lost 6 bases and J 6 bases, leaving 9 bases between the germline ends. CDR3 length: 12 residues. Per germline, CDR1 MDHEN and CDR2 SYDVKM. The CDR3 loop is CASRSGINIQYF. CDR3 DNA: TGTGCCAGCAGGTCCGGGATAAACATTCAGTACTTC.

The rearrangement uses TRBV7-2 and TRBJ1-1, with D perhaps TRBD1 (5 bases). Germline V lookup: CDR1 SGHTA, CDR2 FQGNSA. V was pared by 4 bases and J by 3 bases, with 12 bases between. This CDR3 region has 14 residues. The CDR3 DNA is TGTGCCAGCAGCTCGCTCGGGGGGGACACTGAAGCTTTCTTT. This encodes CASSSLGGDTEAFF.

The chain links TRBV27 to TRBJ2-7; D is unclear. The germline V gene encodes CDR1 MNHEY and CDR2 SMNVEV (reference sequence). The CDR3 consists of 14 residues. Deletions cut 2 bases from V and 2 bases from J, with 10 bases between. The CDR3 sequence: CASSLLGNTYEQYF. CDR3 DNA: TGTGCCAGCAGTTTACTAGGGAACACCTACGAGCAGTACTTC.

This clone was detected only once. The chain uses TRBV7-9 and TRBJ2-5; TRBD2 aligns across 9 bases. The V and J ends lost 5 bases and 1 base, in that order; junction bases with no gene match: 11. The CDR3 runs to 17 residues. Germline loops: CDR1 SEHNR, CDR2 FQNEAQ (reference sequence). DNA of the CDR3: TGTGCCAGCAGCCCCGGGCGGGAGGGGGCCATCCAAGAGACCCAGTACTTC. This translates into CASSPGREGAIQETQYF.

The rearrangement uses TRBV29-1 and TRBJ1-1, with TRBD1 identical over 8 bases. This CDR3 region has 14 residues. Germline V gives CDR1 SQVTM, CDR2 ANQGSEA. Trimming removed 6 bases from V and 1 base from J; junction bases left unmatched: 7. The CDR3 bases are TGCAGCGTGCAGAAACAGGGGGAGAACACTGAAGCTTTCTTT. As protein: CSVQKQGENTEAFF. Supplemented by reference TRBV29-1 and TRBJ1-1, the full variable domain reads SAVISQKPSRDICQRGTSLTIQCQVDSQVTMMFWYRQQPGQSLTLIATANQGSEATYESGFVIDKFPISRPNLTFSTLTVSNMSPEDSSIYLCSVQKQGENTEAFFGQGTRLTVV.

In its sample, this clone was seen once. The chain has TRBV9 and TRBJ2-3; 7 bases map to TRBD2. After removal of 5 bases from V and 1 base from J, the junction contained 7 bases not matched to a gene. The germline V gene has CDR1 SGDLS and CDR2 YYNGEE. CDR3 length: 15 amino acids. CDR3 nucleotide sequence: TGTGCCAGCAGAGATAGCGGGTCTCGCACAGATACGCAGTATTTT. The encoded protein is CASRDSGSRTDTQYF.

V usage is TRBV19 and J usage is TRBJ2-1; D is perhaps TRBD1 (6 bases). V gave up 10 bases and J gave up 0 bases, with 16 bases separating them. CDR1 and CDR2 from the germline V gene are LNHDA and SQIVND (reference sequence). The CDR3 runs 15 residues. This CDR3 is CATSDRPSSYNEQFF. The CDR3 nucleotides are TGTGCCACTTCGGACAGACCTAGCTCCTACAATGAGCAGTTCTTC.

A remark on this clone: Other DNA sequences from this sample encode an identical CDR3 as well. V usage is TRBV5-6 and J usage is TRBJ1-5, with a tentative D call TRBD1 (5 bases). V shed 8 bases and J shed 7 bases, with 16 bases lying between them. This CDR3 region has 13 residues. CDR1 SGHDT and CDR2 YYEEEE come from the germline V gene. The CDR3 bases are TGTGCCAGTTCGCTGGGGGGAGACCAGCCCCAGCATTTT. This encodes CASSLGGDQPQHF.